The source of this T cell receptor beta chain is a study of blood T cell repertoires in COVID-19. Study background: COVID-19 samples collected from the United States, Italy and Spain covered acute and convalescent phases. T cells, B-cell-depleted T cells, or PBMCs provided the cDNA or gDNA that served as material.

Cohort 3 donors counted as recovered after two negative PCRs, clearance, or resolved symptoms. J lost 3 bases, V lost 6 bases, and 2 bases had no gene match. CDR3 length: 14 amino acids. Germline values: CDR1 MNHEY, CDR2 SVGAGI. As processed by the authors: Reference gene primer amplification gave nucleated cell count estimates. Assay used: immunoSEQ multiplex PCR; TCRdb lists only in-frame clones, some missing. D and trimming were read from the DNA, whereas the V and J calls and clone size are those reported in that table. This sample carries about 160,000 clones, 82% of them seen once, and the ten largest clones take about a sixth.

V gene TRBV6-5 combines with J gene TRBJ1-3; 10 nucleotides match TRBD1. Sequenced material: PBMCs or T cells enriched from blood (not recorded which). This TCR came from a man aged 60 to 69 who had recovered from COVID-19. CDR3 in DNA: TGTGCCAGCAGCTGGACAGGGGGTGGAAACACCATATATTTT. Amino acid sequence: CASSWTGGGNTIYF.